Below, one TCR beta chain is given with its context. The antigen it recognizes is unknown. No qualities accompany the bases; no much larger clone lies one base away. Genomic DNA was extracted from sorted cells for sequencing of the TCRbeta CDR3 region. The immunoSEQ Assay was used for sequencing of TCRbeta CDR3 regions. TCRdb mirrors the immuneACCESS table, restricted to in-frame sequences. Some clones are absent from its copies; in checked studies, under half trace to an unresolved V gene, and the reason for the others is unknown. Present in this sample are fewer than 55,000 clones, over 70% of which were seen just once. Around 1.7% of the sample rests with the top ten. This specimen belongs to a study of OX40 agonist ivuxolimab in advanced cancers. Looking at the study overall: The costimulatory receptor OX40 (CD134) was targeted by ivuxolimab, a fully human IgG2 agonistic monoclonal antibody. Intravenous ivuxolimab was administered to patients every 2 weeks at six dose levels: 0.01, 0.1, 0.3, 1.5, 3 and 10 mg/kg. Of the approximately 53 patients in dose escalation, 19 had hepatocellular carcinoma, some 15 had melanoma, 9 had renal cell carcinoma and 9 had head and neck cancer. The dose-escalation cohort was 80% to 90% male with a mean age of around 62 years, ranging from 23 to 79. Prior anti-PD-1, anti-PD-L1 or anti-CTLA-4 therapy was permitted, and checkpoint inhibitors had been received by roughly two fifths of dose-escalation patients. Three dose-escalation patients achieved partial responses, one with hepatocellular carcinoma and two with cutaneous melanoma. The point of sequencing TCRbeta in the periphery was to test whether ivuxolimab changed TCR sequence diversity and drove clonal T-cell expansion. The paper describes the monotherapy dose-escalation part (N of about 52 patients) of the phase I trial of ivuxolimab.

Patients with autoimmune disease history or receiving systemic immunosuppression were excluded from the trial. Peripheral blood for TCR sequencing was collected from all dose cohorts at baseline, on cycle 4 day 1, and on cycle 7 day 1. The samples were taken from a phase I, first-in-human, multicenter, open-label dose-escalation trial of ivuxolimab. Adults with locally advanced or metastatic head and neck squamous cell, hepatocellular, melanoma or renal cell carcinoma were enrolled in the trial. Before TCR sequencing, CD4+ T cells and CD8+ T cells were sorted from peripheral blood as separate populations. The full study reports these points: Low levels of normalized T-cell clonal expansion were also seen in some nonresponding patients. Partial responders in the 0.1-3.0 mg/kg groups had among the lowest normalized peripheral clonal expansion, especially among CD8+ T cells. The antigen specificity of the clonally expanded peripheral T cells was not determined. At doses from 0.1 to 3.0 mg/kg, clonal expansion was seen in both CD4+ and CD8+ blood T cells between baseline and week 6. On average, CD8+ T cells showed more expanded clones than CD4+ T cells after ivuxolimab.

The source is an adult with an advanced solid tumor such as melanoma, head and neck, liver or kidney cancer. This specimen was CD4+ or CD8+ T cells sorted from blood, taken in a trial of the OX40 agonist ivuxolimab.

The DNA is TGTGCCAGCAGCTTAGCGACCAGACTAGCGGGAGTGGATACGCAGTATTTT. It is translated as CASSLATRLAGVDTQYF. The chain is encoded by TRBV7-2 joined to TRBJ2-3; TRBD2 aligns with 12 central bases. Unmatched junction bases come to 7, with V trimmed by 0 bases and J by 6 bases. The germline V gene encodes CDR1 SGHTA and CDR2 FQGNSA. The CDR3 has 17 amino acids, counting the end cysteine and phenylalanine. Kept here is only the CDR3 DNA, which spans 51 bases and is read in frame from base 1.